The 10 T cell receptor beta chains listed next were all sequenced from one sample in a study of T cell responses to AZD1222 COVID-19 vaccine listed by TCRdb under 2021. The time point label on this specimen signifies: baseline before first vaccination. Library construction relied on the immunoSEQ multiplex PCR assay. TCRdb limited this immuneACCESS table to in-frame rearrangements with V and J called. A share of clones is missing; checked studies link under half to unresolved V genes, and the rest is unexplained. Recorded for this sample are 140,000 to 150,000 clones; about 87% of them occurred a single time. The ten largest clonotypes hold approximately 16% of the sample. The sequencing used peripheral blood, collected on day 0 of AZD1222 vaccination. The source is an adult in good health.

This chain joins TRBV18 and TRBJ2-1; D unclear. CDR3 size: 14 residues. Per the germline V gene, CDR1 is KGHSH and CDR2 is LQKENI. Trimming removed 2 bases from V and 8 bases from J, with 13 bases in between. The CDR3 loop reads CASSPGSLPHEQFF. The CDR3 nucleotides are TGTGCCAGCTCACCAGGATCCCTCCCCCATGAGCAGTTCTTC. Full variable domain (rest looked up from reference TRBV18 and TRBJ2-1): NAGVMQNPRHLVRRRGQEARLRCSPMKGHSHVYWYRQLPEEGLKFMVYLQKENIIDESGMPKERFSAEFPKEGPSILRIQQVVRGDSAAYFCASSPGSLPHEQFFGPGTRLTVL.

Written as DNA, the CDR3 is TGCGCCAGCAGCCAAGAGACAGGACGTAATGAAAAACTGTTTTTT. Protein product: CASSQETGRNEKLFF. The chain employs TRBV4-3 and TRBJ1-4; possibly TRBD1 for D (6 bases). Looked up from germline, CDR1 is LGHNA and CDR2 is YSLEER. The CDR3 is made up of 15 amino acids. The V and J ends lost 0 bases and 4 bases respectively, with 9 bases between them.

The chain combines TRBV19 with TRBJ1-1; tentatively, D is TRBD1 (5 bases). The CDR3 contains 13 residues. Trimming pared 3 bases from V and 4 bases from J, leaving 9 bases between. The germline gives CDR1 LNHDA, CDR2 SQIVND (reference sequence). CDR3 region: CASSIYGTTEAFF. CDR3 sequence (DNA): TGTGCCAGTAGTATCTATGGGACCACTGAAGCTTTCTTT. Complete variable domain (other parts from reference TRBV19 and TRBJ1-1): DGGITQSPKYLFRKEGQNVTLSCEQNLNHDAMYWYRQDPGQGLRLIYYSQIVNDFQKGDIAEGYSVSREKKESFPLTVTSAQKNPTAFYLCASSIYGTTEAFFGQGTRLTVV.

Concerning this clone: The CDR3 does not close with the conserved phenylalanine or tryptophan, likely indicating a read error. The limits of the CDR3 on the DNA are not certain, so only TCRdb's listed CDR3 is given. This CDR3 is CASSHPITEQGAQRL. The chain links TRBV3-1 (or the pseudogene TRBV3-2) to TRBJ2-7; the table names TRBD1, a call not compared with the DNA. Germline CDR1 is LGHDT and CDR2 is YNNKEL (reference sequence). Both ends counted, the CDR3 spans 15 residues.

This chain joins TRBV6-5 and TRBJ1-6; TRBD1 agrees at 7 bases. The length of the CDR3 is 13 residues. Germline values: CDR1 MNHEY, CDR2 SVGAGI. With V trimmed by 6 bases and J by 10 bases, 6 bases remained unmatched. CDR3 sequence: CASSPTGKSPLHF. CDR3 DNA: TGTGCCAGCAGCCCGACAGGGAAATCACCCCTCCACTTT.

The chain carries TRBV5-6 and TRBJ1-3, with D possibly TRBD1 on 5 matching bases. V gave up 3 bases and J gave up 2 bases, with 18 bases separating them. Germline V gene sequence: CDR1 SGHDT, CDR2 YYEEEE. The CDR3 contains 17 residues. The CDR3 here is CASSYFFQTVTGNTIYF. The CDR3 bases are TGTGCCAGCAGCTACTTTTTCCAGACAGTCACTGGAAACACCATATATTTT.

V and J are TRBV2 and TRBJ2-1, with 14 bases that match TRBD2. CDR1 is SNHLY, CDR2 FYNNEI, per germline. The CDR3 is 13 amino acids. The V and J ends lost 6 bases and 9 bases, in that order; junction bases with no gene match: 1. CDR3 nucleotide sequence: TGTGCCAGCAGGGGGACTAGCGGGGGTGAGCAGTTCTTC. It is translated as CASRGTSGGEQFF. The variable domain in full, with the rest retrieved from reference TRBV2 and TRBJ2-1, is EPEVTQTPSHQVTQMGQEVILRCVPISNHLYFYWYRQILGQKVEFLVSFYNNEISEKSEIFDDQFSVERPDGSNFTLKIRSTKLEDSAMYFCASRGTSGGEQFFGPGTRLTVL.

This rearrangement joins TRBV4-2 to TRBJ1-6; D may be TRBD1 (5 bases). The germline CDR1 and CDR2 sequences are LGHNA and YNFKEQ. The CDR3 extends over 18 amino acids. Trimming removed 1 base from V and 2 bases from J, with 15 bases in between. CDR3 sequence reads: CASSQANGGAAYNSPLHF. CDR3 sequence (DNA): TGTGCCAGCAGCCAAGCAAACGGGGGTGCGGCCTATAATTCACCCCTCCACTTT.

This chain connects TRBV19 to TRBJ1-2; D ambiguous. Trimming pared 1 base from V and 1 base from J, leaving 7 bases between. CDR1 LNHDA and CDR2 SQIVND come from the germline V gene (reference sequence). The CDR3 contains 14 residues. CDR3 protein: CASSIGESNYGYTF. CDR3 in DNA: TGTGCCAGTAGTATAGGGGAAAGTAACTATGGCTACACCTTC.

This chain uses TRBV5-1 with TRBJ1-1; D perhaps matches TRBD1 (6 bases). CDR1 and CDR2 (germline): SGHRS, YFSETQ. The V and J ends lost 0 bases and 5 bases respectively, with 14 bases between them. The CDR3 loop spans 15 amino acids. The CDR3 nucleotides read TGCGCCAGCAGCTTGGATGGTCAGGGGAGGACTGAAGCTTTCTTT. Translated, it gives CASSLDGQGRTEAFF.